This TCR beta chain was profiled in a study of CXCR3-negative and CXCR3-positive naive CD8 T cells. In regard to this clonotype: Its antigen is not known.

Preparation of TRB cDNA libraries relied on 5' RACE carrying UMI labels. Using the 5' RACE reads, TCRdb records one entry per CDR3 protein without DNA. The sample data list roughly 59,000 distinct CDR3 sequences. Study observations and caveats: Naive cells that were CXCR3-negative or CXCR3-positive used TRBV-TRBJ genes alike, while memory cells diverged. More hydrophobic TRB CDR3s occurred in CXCR3-positive than in CXCR3-negative naive cells.

In germline, CDR1 is SGHDN, CDR2 FVKESK. The length of the CDR3 is 13 residues. Material: naive CXCR3+ CD8+ T cells from blood. Subset here: CD45RO-CCR7+CD27+CD95- naive CD8+ T cells expressing CXCR3 (TNR3+). This rearrangement joins TRBV14 to TRBJ2-7; no DNA is available, so the TRBD1 call from TCRdb remains unchecked. The sequence came from a human donor in good health. Some clones in this sample may be carry-over from other donors' samples. The CDR3: CASSVGQGFEQYF.